A single sample gave rise to the 9 T cell receptor beta chains below, sequenced in a study of blood T cells in healthy people across ages. Alongside a J-beta primer mix, a sample-barcoded 5' primer served in a second PCR lasting 7 to 11 cycles. TCRdb recomputed calls from the 5' RACE reads with MiXCR, one row per CDR3 protein. The table includes hundreds of thousands of distinct CDR3 sequences, roughly 60% detected once. Sequencing input: blood. The receptors come from a man aged 30 to 45 in good health.

This clonotype was observed a single time. The genes are TRBV5-1 and TRBJ1-4, with 8 positions matching TRBD1. Germline values: CDR1 SGHRS, CDR2 YFSETQ. CDR3 length: 16 amino acids. The V and J ends lost 0 bases and 5 bases, in that order; junction bases with no gene match: 6. The DNA of the CDR3 is TGCGCCAGCAGCTTGGCGGGACAGGAGTTAAATGAAAAACTGTTTTTT. This gives the protein CASSLAGQELNEKLFF. Full variable domain (outside the CDR3, taken from reference TRBV5-1 and TRBJ1-4): KAGVTQTPRYLIKTRGQQVTLSCSPISGHRSVSWYQQTPGQGLQFLFEYFSETQRNKGNFPGRFSGRQFSNSRSEMNVSTLELGDSALYLCASSLAGQELNEKLFFGSGTQLSVL.

V and J are TRBV7-2 and TRBJ1-2; no clear D gene. The CDR3 totals 14 residues. Germline V gene data show CDR1 as SGHTA and CDR2 as FQGNSA. Trimming left V 3 bases short and J 4 bases short, with 12 bases between. DNA for the CDR3: TGTGCCAGCAGCTTCCGCATGGTGCCCTATGGCTACACCTTC. Its translation: CASSFRMVPYGYTF.

About this clonotype itself: One junction end disagrees with the germline gene, perhaps due to a read error. This sequence joins TRBV3-1 and TRBJ1-6, with D tentatively TRBD1 (5 bases). The CDR3 is made up of 15 amino acids. Looked up from germline, CDR1 is LGHDT and CDR2 is YNNKEL (reference sequence). The CDR3 nucleotides are TGTGCCAGCAGCCAAGGAAGGGGCGGGAGCTCACCTCTCCACTTT. Its protein is CASSQGRGGSSPLHF.

This clonotype appeared a few times. The chain links TRBV7-9 to TRBJ2-5; D gene ambiguous. The CDR3 length is 14 residues. Germline V gives CDR1 SEHNR, CDR2 FQNEAQ (reference sequence). V was clipped by 5 bases and J by 0 bases, with 10 bases between them. The chain's CDR3 is CASSADLYQETQYF. The DNA for the CDR3 is TGTGCCAGCAGCGCCGACCTGTACCAAGAGACCCAGTACTTC.

The chain is built from TRBV4-1 and TRBJ2-4; tentatively, D is TRBD2 (6 bases). This CDR3 has 14 amino acids. Between the trimmed V and J ends, which lost 3 bases and 9 bases, there was a span of 15 bases. Germline V gives CDR1 MGHRA, CDR2 YSYEKL. The CDR3 sequence: CASSQGNGGGIQYF. In nucleotides, the CDR3 is TGCGCCAGCAGCCAGGGTAATGGGGGAGGCATTCAGTACTTC.

The chain uses TRBV12-3 or TRBV12-4 and TRBJ2-1; D unclear. This CDR3 has 16 residues. V shed 6 bases and J shed 7 bases, with 22 bases lying between them. DNA for the CDR3: TGTGCCAGCAGCCCCCTGAGCAGGAGTCGTACAAATGAGCAGTTCTTC. Its protein is CASSPLSRSRTNEQFF.

This clonotype was detected only a few times. Written as DNA, the CDR3 is TGTGCCATCAGTGGTCGACAGGGGGCTAATGAGCAGTTCTTC. Amino acids: CAISGRQGANEQFF. V usage is TRBV10-3 and J usage is TRBJ2-1, with TRBD1 matching over 10 bases. Germline trimming cut 4 bases from V and 7 bases from J; bases unmatched to any gene: 4. Germline values: CDR1 ENHRY, CDR2 SYGVKD. CDR3 length equals 14 residues.

The chain links TRBV29-1 to TRBJ2-3; TRBD1 aligns across 9 bases. The V gene's germline CDR1 is SQVTM and CDR2 ANQGSEA. Trimming cost V 3 bases and J 10 bases; bases outside gene matches: 17. The length of the CDR3 is 16 residues. The CDR3 DNA follows: TGCAGCGTTGATAGTCCGACAGGGGGGGTCGAGGATGCGCAGTATTTT. It specifies CSVDSPTGGVEDAQYF.

The chain couples TRBV18 to TRBJ2-3; D is possibly TRBD1 (6 bases). The CDR3 is 16 residues long. V lost 6 bases to trimming and J lost 2 bases, with 18 bases between them. Germline CDR1 reads KGHSH; CDR2 reads LQKENI. In DNA form, the CDR3 reads TGTGCCAGCTCTCTCCTGAAGACAGGTCTCACAGATACGCAGTATTTT. This sequence encodes CASSLLKTGLTDTQYF.